Each of the 32 T cell receptor beta chains below was sequenced from the same sample in a study of blood T cell repertoires in COVID-19. Measured with immunoSEQ multiplex PCR; TCRdb has only the in-frame clones, and not every one. The sample includes 100,000 to 150,000 clones, about 89% of them seen just once. The source material was peripheral blood. These receptor sequences come from a woman in her seventies with COVID-19, enrolled during active disease.

This clone turned up a few times. V is TRBV30 and J is TRBJ1-6; maybe TRBD1 (5 bases). Trimming took off 2 bases at V and 9 bases at J, with 11 bases between the two ends. The CDR3 is 13 amino acids. The germline V gene has CDR1 GTSNPN and CDR2 SVGIG (reference sequence). The chain's CDR3 is CAWSPGVLSPLHF. The DNA for the CDR3 is TGTGCCTGGAGTCCGGGGGTGCTTTCACCCCTCCACTTT. Supplemented by reference TRBV30 and TRBJ1-6, the full variable domain reads SQTIHQWPATLVQPVGSPLSLECTVEGTSNPNLYWYRQAAGRGLQLLFYSVGIGQISSEVPQNLSASRPQDRQFILSSKKLLLSDSGFYLCAWSPGVLSPLHFGNGTRLTVT.

V gene TRBV19 combines with J gene TRBJ2-5; 12 nucleotides align to TRBD1. The germline V gene encodes CDR1 LNHDA and CDR2 SQIVND (reference sequence). This CDR3 is built from 14 residues. The V gene end was trimmed by 4 bases and the J gene end by 7 bases; junction bases not matched to a gene: 4. CDR3 sequence: CASSRTGQGATQYF. The CDR3 DNA follows: TGTGCCAGTAGTAGAACGGGACAGGGGGCGACCCAGTACTTC.

The chain employs TRBV6-6 and TRBJ1-2; 7 nucleotides agree with TRBD1. The CDR3 is 14 amino acids. The J segment lost 8 bases and the V segment lost 6 bases, leaving 12 bases of the junction unmatched. Germline V lookup: CDR1 MNHNY, CDR2 SVGAGI (reference sequence). CDR3 coding DNA: TGTGCCAGCAGCCTGGACAGGCCCACTATGGGCTACACCTTC. Translated: CASSLDRPTMGYTF.

V is TRBV7-8 and J is TRBJ2-5, with 7 positions matching TRBD1. CDR3 length: 16 residues. The junction had 11 bases not matched to a gene; V was cut back by 5 bases and J by 2 bases. CDR1 and CDR2 (germline): SGHVS, FQNEAQ. The CDR3 is CASSPWLGTAQETQYF. CDR3 nucleotides: TGTGCCAGCAGCCCCTGGTTGGGGACAGCACAAGAGACCCAGTACTTC.

The J gene is TRBJ2-1, the V gene TRBV5-5; maybe TRBD2 (6 bases). The CDR3 contains 13 residues. V lost 0 bases and J lost 7, with 8 bases in between. Germline values: CDR1 SGHKS, CDR2 YYEKEE (reference sequence). For the CDR3, the DNA is TGTGCCAGCAGCTTGGTTGCGGGGAATGAGCAGTTCTTC. Protein: CASSLVAGNEQFF.

The chain couples TRBV2 to TRBJ2-7, with 7 bases aligning to TRBD1. Germline V lookup: CDR1 SNHLY, CDR2 FYNNEI. The CDR3 contains 15 residues. V shed 5 bases, J shed 0 bases, and the junction held 7 bases outside the gene matches. CDR3 nucleotides: TGTGCCAGCAGTTGGGACAGCGAAAGCTCCTACGAGCAGTACTTC. This encodes CASSWDSESSYEQYF.

The rearrangement links TRBV28 to TRBJ1-2, with D perhaps matching TRBD1 (5 bases). The CDR3 is 14 residues long. CDR1 MDHEN and CDR2 SYDVKM come from the germline V gene. Trimming removed 4 bases from V and 8 bases from J, with 17 bases in between. This CDR3 is CASSSPGGVRGYTF. The CDR3 nucleotides are TGTGCCAGCAGTTCGCCCGGGGGGGTACGCGGCTACACCTTC.

V is TRBV5-1 and J is TRBJ1-4, with D perhaps TRBD1 (6 bases). V dropped 4 bases and J dropped 5 bases, with 12 bases sitting between them. Germline V gene sequence: CDR1 SGHRS, CDR2 YFSETQ. This CDR3 contains 14 residues. Here the CDR3 DNA reads TGCGCCAGCAGCCGGACAGCCGTCAATGAAAAACTGTTTTTT. Translating it yields CASSRTAVNEKLFF.

This clone occurred once. J is TRBJ2-1 and V is TRBV3-1 (or the pseudogene TRBV3-2); D not resolved. V lost 3 bases and J lost 6, with 12 bases in between. There are 14 residues in the CDR3. Germline V gene sequence: CDR1 LGHDT, CDR2 YNNKEL (reference sequence). Here the CDR3 DNA reads TGTGCCAGCAGCCATTCCCCTTCCCCCAATGAGCAGTTCTTC. This sequence encodes CASSHSPSPNEQFF.

The chain is built from TRBV10-3 and TRBJ1-2; 9 positions match TRBD1. CDR3 length equals 16 residues. V lost 10 bases, J lost 7 bases, and 19 bases stayed unmatched. CDR1 and CDR2 (germline): ENHRY, SYGVKD. The CDR3 sequence: CATRTTPGQGTIGYTF. As DNA, the CDR3 is TGTGCCACCAGGACGACTCCGGGACAGGGAACTATTGGCTACACCTTC.

This clone was observed a handful of times. This chain connects TRBV3-1 (or the pseudogene TRBV3-2) to TRBJ1-1, with D tentatively TRBD1 (6 bases). Trimming removed 4 bases at V and 1 base at J, with 13 bases between. The CDR3 is made up of 15 amino acids. From germline, CDR1 is LGHDT and CDR2 YNNKEL (reference sequence). The CDR3 DNA is TGTGCCAGCAGCCCGCGGGGGCGACCGAACACTGAAGCTTTCTTT. Translated: CASSPRGRPNTEAFF.

The chain is built from TRBV5-4 and TRBJ2-7, with 10 bases matching TRBD2. The trim removed 0 bases at V and 0 bases at J, leaving 6 bases unmatched. CDR1 is SGHNT, CDR2 YYREEE, per germline (reference sequence). This CDR3 has 17 amino acids. Here the CDR3 DNA reads TGTGCCAGCAGCTTGGCCTTTAGCGGGGGGCCCTCCTACGAGCAGTACTTC. It is translated as CASSLAFSGGPSYEQYF.

This sequence joins TRBV4-2 and TRBJ2-1; 8 bases are shared with TRBD2. The CDR3 is 16 amino acids. Trimming cost V 1 base and J 3 bases; bases outside gene matches: 5. Germline V gene lookup returns CDR1 LGHNA and CDR2 YNFKEQ. CDR3 sequence: CASSQAAGANYNEQFF. CDR3 nucleotides: TGTGCCAGCAGCCAAGCAGCGGGGGCCAACTACAATGAGCAGTTCTTC.

This clone has just one count. The V gene is TRBV28, the J gene TRBJ1-1, with D possibly being TRBD1 (6 bases). The CDR3 length is 14 residues. Germline V gene data show CDR1 as MDHEN and CDR2 as SYDVKM. Trimming cost V 1 base and J 4 bases, with 10 bases left between them. DNA for the CDR3: TGTGCCAGCAGTTTATATAGGGGGACCACTGAAGCTTTCTTT. Protein: CASSLYRGTTEAFF.

The V gene is TRBV29-1, the J gene TRBJ1-1; 7 nucleotides match TRBD1. There are 15 residues in the CDR3. Germline assignment: CDR1 SQVTM and CDR2 ANQGSEA. V shed 1 base, J shed 4 bases, and the junction held 9 bases outside the gene matches. The chain's CDR3 is CSVEGFGAGGTEAFF. The CDR3 DNA reads as TGCAGCGTTGAAGGGTTCGGGGCAGGGGGCACTGAAGCTTTCTTT.

This chain links TRBV19 with TRBJ2-7; D may be TRBD2 (6 bases). The CDR3 extends over 16 amino acids. V lost 1 base, J lost 5 bases, and 18 bases lay in between. In germline, CDR1 is LNHDA, CDR2 SQIVND (reference sequence). The CDR3 DNA reads as TGTGCCAGTAGTATAGGGTTCGACGGAGGGACCCACGAGCAGTACTTC. Its protein product is CASSIGFDGGTHEQYF.

This clone came up once. The rearrangement uses TRBV19 and TRBJ1-3; the D is unclear. CDR1 and CDR2 (germline): LNHDA, SQIVND (reference sequence). V lost 11 bases, J lost 0 bases, and 26 bases lay in between. The CDR3 consists of 18 residues. CDR3 sequence (DNA): TGTGCCCCTACATCCCACGGCAGACTCAATTGCTCTGGAAACACCATATATTTT. Its protein is CAPTSHGRLNCSGNTIYF.

This chain joins TRBV7-2 and TRBJ1-1, with a weak D call TRBD1 (6 bases). Germline V gene data show CDR1 as SGHTA and CDR2 as FQGNSA. The CDR3 spans 14 residues. Trimming stripped 5 bases from V and 5 bases from J, with 15 bases between. The CDR3 spells CASSVQGGSTEAFF. The CDR3 DNA reads as TGTGCCAGCAGCGTACAGGGAGGGAGTACTGAAGCTTTCTTT.

This clone was picked up a small number of times. The V call is TRBV7-9, the J call TRBJ1-4; D remains ambiguous. V lost 5 bases and J 10 bases, leaving 11 bases between the germline ends. The CDR3 consists of 12 residues. Germline CDR1 SEHNR, CDR2 FQNEAQ (reference sequence). CDR3 in amino acids: CASSRTGGKLFF. CDR3 nucleotides: TGTGCCAGCAGCCGGACGGGAGGAAAACTGTTTTTT.

The V and J genes are TRBV5-1 and TRBJ2-7; 12 nucleotides match TRBD2. Germline lookup yields CDR1 SGHRS and CDR2 YFSETQ. V was pared by 0 bases and J by 0 bases, with 4 bases of the junction left unmatched. The CDR3 sequence is 17 residues long. CDR3 bases: TGCGCCAGCAGCTTGGGCCCTAGCGGGGGGGTCTCCTACGAGCAGTACTTC. Protein sequence: CASSLGPSGGVSYEQYF.

This chain uses TRBV9 with TRBJ1-2; 7 bases align to TRBD1. CDR3 length equals 14 residues. Germline trimming cut 0 bases from V and 7 bases from J; bases unmatched to any gene: 6. CDR1 is SGDLS and CDR2 is YYNGEE in the germline V gene. Here the CDR3 reads CASSVVPTGSGYTF. In nucleotides, the CDR3 is TGTGCCAGCAGCGTAGTTCCGACAGGGAGTGGCTACACCTTC.

This rearrangement joins TRBV5-1 to TRBJ1-2; 7 bases align to TRBD1. J lost 6 bases, V lost 4 bases, and 9 bases had no gene match. The CDR3 totals 14 residues. Per the germline V gene, CDR1 is SGHRS and CDR2 is YFSETQ. This CDR3 is CASSRRQGQDGYTF. CDR3 bases: TGCGCCAGCAGCAGGAGACAGGGTCAGGATGGCTACACCTTC.

The chain has TRBV5-1 and TRBJ2-7, with TRBD1 matching 10 bases. The germline V gene has CDR1 SGHRS and CDR2 YFSETQ. The CDR3 consists of 14 residues. With V trimmed by 3 bases and J by 2 bases, 2 bases remained unmatched. The CDR3 loop is CASSSGTGAYEQYF. The CDR3 coding sequence is TGCGCCAGCAGCTCCGGGACAGGGGCCTACGAGCAGTACTTC.

CDR3 bases: TGCAGCGTCCAGGGGGGACAGGGGTCCGCAGATACGCAGTATTTT. This encodes CSVQGGQGSADTQYF. V and J are TRBV29-1 and TRBJ2-3, with 10 nucleotides matching TRBD1. Per germline, CDR1 SQVTM and CDR2 ANQGSEA. This CDR3 is built from 15 residues. V shed 6 bases, J shed 4 bases, and the junction held 10 bases outside the gene matches.

The sample holds one count of this clone. This sequence joins TRBV3-1 (or the pseudogene TRBV3-2) and TRBJ2-7; 9 bases align to TRBD1. The J segment lost 7 bases and the V segment lost 3 bases, leaving 7 bases of the junction unmatched. Per germline, CDR1 LGHDT and CDR2 YNNKEL (reference sequence). The CDR3 spans 14 residues. The CDR3 region is CASSQADRGGEQYF. The DNA of the CDR3 is TGTGCCAGCAGCCAGGCTGACAGGGGGGGGGAGCAGTACTTC.

This sequence joins TRBV3-1 (or the pseudogene TRBV3-2) and TRBJ1-2; no clear D. CDR1 is LGHDT, CDR2 YNNKEL, per germline (reference sequence). V dropped 0 bases and J dropped 4 bases, with 18 bases sitting between them. This CDR3 has 17 amino acids. CDR3 loop: CASSQEAGHGKSYGYTF. In DNA form, the CDR3 reads TGTGCCAGCAGCCAAGAGGCGGGTCATGGGAAGAGCTATGGCTACACCTTC.

V and J are TRBV19 and TRBJ1-4; 9 positions match TRBD1. The length of the CDR3 is 15 residues. The V and J ends lost 7 bases and 9 bases, in that order; junction bases with no gene match: 12. Looked up from germline, CDR1 is LNHDA and CDR2 is SQIVND (reference sequence). The CDR3: CASTTGTGTSQKLFF. DNA for the CDR3: TGTGCCAGTACAACCGGGACAGGGACCTCCCAAAAACTGTTTTTT. Full variable domain (rest looked up from reference TRBV19 and TRBJ1-4): DGGITQSPKYLFRKEGQNVTLSCEQNLNHDAMYWYRQDPGQGLRLIYYSQIVNDFQKGDIAEGYSVSREKKESFPLTVTSAQKNPTAFYLCASTTGTGTSQKLFFGSGTQLSVL.

The chain employs TRBV7-9 and TRBJ2-7; 8 positions agree with TRBD2. With 1 base clipped from V and 0 bases from J, the junction kept 11 bases outside the gene matches. The CDR3 contains 18 residues. Germline CDR1 reads SEHNR; CDR2 reads FQNEAQ (reference sequence). Here the CDR3 reads CASSLEGLGFFGSYEQYF. CDR3 coding DNA: TGTGCCAGCAGCTTAGAGGGACTAGGTTTCTTCGGCTCCTACGAGCAGTACTTC.

V usage is TRBV4-1 and J usage is TRBJ2-7, with D possibly TRBD1 on 5 matching bases. The germline gives CDR1 MGHRA, CDR2 YSYEKL. Trimming stripped 1 base from V and 6 bases from J, with 16 bases between. This CDR3 spans 15 amino acids. CDR3 coding DNA: TGCGCCAGCAGCCAAGGAGGTTTGGGGCACCTCGAGCAGTACTTC. It codes for CASSQGGLGHLEQYF.

In its sample, this clone was seen once. The genes are TRBV15 and TRBJ2-3, with TRBD1 matching 8 bases. Looked up from germline, CDR1 is LNHNV and CDR2 is YYDKDF (reference sequence). V trimming: 3 bases; J trimming: 4 bases; junction bases outside the gene matches: 6. The CDR3 sequence is 15 residues long. The CDR3 bases are TGTGCCACCAGCAGGGACAGGGCCAGGCCAGATACGCAGTATTTT. The encoded protein is CATSRDRARPDTQYF.

CDR3 sequence (DNA): TGTGCCAGCAGTGCGCTAACTAGCGGGGGAGGCGGGGAGCTGTTTTTT. Its translation: CASSALTSGGGGELFF. V is TRBV6-1 and J is TRBJ2-2, with 11 bases fitting TRBD2. The CDR3 is made up of 16 amino acids. V was clipped by 4 bases and J by 7 bases; unmatched bases: 8. Germline-derived CDR1 and CDR2 are MNHNS and SASEGT.

V is TRBV18 and J is TRBJ2-7; D unclear. Germline CDR1 and CDR2: KGHSH and LQKENI. Between the trimmed V and J ends, which lost 6 bases and 1 base, there was a span of 7 bases. The CDR3 length is 12 residues. CDR3 nucleotides: TGTGCCAGCTCCCGGGTATCCTACGAGCAGTACTTC. Its translation: CASSRVSYEQYF.